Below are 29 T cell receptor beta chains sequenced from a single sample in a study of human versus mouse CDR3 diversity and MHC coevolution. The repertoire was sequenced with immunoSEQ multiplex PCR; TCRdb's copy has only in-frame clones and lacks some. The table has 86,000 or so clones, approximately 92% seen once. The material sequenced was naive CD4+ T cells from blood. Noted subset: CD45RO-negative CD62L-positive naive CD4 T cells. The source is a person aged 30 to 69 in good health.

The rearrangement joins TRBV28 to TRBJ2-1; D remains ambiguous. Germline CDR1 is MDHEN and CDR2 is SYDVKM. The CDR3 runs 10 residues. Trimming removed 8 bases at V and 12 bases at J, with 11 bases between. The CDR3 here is CASGSGRQFF. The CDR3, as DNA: TGTGCCAGCGGTTCGGGTAGGCAGTTCTTC.

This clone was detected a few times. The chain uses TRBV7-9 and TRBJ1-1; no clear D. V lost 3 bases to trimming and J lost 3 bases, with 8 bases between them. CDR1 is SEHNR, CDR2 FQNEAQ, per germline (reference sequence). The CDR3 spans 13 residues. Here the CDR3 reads CASSFETYTEAFF. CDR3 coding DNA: TGTGCCAGCAGCTTCGAGACTTACACTGAAGCTTTCTTT.

DNA for the CDR3: TGTGCCAGCAGCTTTCCGGCTAGCGGGATTAACAATGAGCAGTTCTTC. Translation gives CASSFPASGINNEQFF. This sequence joins TRBV11-2 and TRBJ2-1; TRBD2 matches at 9 bases. The CDR3 loop spans 16 amino acids. Germline V gene lookup returns CDR1 SGHAT and CDR2 FQNNGV. After removal of 3 bases from V and 5 bases from J, the junction contained 8 bases not matched to a gene.

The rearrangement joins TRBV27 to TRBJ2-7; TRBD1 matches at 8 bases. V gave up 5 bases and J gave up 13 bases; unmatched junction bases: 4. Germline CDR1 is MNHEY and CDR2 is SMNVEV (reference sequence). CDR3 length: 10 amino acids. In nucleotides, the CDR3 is TGTGCCAGCAGTAGGGACAGGTTATACTTC. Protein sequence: CASSRDRLYF.

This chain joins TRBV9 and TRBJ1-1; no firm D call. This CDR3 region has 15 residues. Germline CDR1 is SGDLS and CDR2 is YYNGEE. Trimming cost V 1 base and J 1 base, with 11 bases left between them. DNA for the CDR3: TGTGCCAGCAGCGTAAACGACATCTCGAACACTGAAGCTTTCTTT. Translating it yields CASSVNDISNTEAFF. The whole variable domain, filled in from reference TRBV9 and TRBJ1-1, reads DSGVTQTPKHLITATGQRVTLRCSPRSGDLSVYWYQQSLDQGLQFLIQYYNGEERAKGNILERFSAQQFPDLHSELNLSSLELGDSALYFCASSVNDISNTEAFFGQGTRLTVV.

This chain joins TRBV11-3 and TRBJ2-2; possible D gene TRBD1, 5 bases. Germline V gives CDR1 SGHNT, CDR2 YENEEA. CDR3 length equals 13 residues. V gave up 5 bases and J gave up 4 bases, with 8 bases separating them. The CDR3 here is CASSPRVTGELFF. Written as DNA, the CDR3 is TGTGCCAGCAGCCCCAGGGTCACCGGGGAGCTGTTTTTT.

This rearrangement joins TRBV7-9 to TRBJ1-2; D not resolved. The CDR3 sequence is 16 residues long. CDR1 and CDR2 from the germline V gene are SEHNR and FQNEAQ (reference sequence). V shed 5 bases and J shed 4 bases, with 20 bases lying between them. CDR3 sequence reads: CASSPPLRVRGYGYTF. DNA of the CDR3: TGTGCCAGCAGCCCTCCACTTCGGGTTCGGGGCTATGGCTACACCTTC.

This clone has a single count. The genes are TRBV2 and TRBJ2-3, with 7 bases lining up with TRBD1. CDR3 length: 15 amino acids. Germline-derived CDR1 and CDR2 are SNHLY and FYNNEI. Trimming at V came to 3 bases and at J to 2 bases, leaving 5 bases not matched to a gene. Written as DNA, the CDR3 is TGTGCCAGCAGTGAGAGGACAGGCCCCACAGATACGCAGTATTTT. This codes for CASSERTGPTDTQYF.

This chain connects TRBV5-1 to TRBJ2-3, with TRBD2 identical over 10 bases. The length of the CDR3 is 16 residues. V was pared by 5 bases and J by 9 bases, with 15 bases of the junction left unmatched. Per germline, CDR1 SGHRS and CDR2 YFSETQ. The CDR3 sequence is CASRPPERGGAGTQYF. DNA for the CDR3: TGCGCCAGCAGGCCCCCGGAGCGGGGGGGGGCGGGGACGCAGTATTTT.

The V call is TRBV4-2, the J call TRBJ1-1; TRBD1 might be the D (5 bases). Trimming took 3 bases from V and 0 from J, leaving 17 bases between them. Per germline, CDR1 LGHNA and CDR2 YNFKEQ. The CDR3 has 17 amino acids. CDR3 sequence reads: CASSQGQGLGMNTEAFF. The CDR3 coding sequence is TGTGCCAGCAGCCAGGGTCAGGGACTGGGCATGAACACTGAAGCTTTCTTT.

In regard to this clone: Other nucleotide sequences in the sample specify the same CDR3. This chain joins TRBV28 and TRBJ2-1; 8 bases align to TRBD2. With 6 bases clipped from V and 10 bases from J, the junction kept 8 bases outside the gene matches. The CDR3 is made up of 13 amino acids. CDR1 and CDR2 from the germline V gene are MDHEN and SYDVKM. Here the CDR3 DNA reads TGTGCCAGCAGCCCGGGGGGGCGCGACGAGCAGTTCTTC. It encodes CASSPGGRDEQFF. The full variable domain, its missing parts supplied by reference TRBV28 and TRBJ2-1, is DVKVTQSSRYLVKRTGEKVFLECVQDMDHENMFWYRQDPGLGLRLIYFSYDVKMKEKGDIPEGYSVSREKKERFSLILESASTNQTSMYLCASSPGGRDEQFFGPGTRLTVL.

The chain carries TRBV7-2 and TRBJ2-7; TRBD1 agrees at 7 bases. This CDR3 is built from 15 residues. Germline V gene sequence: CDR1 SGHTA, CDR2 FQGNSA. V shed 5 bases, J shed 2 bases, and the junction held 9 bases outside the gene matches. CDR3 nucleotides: TGTGCCAGCAGCACATACAGGGGAATAACCTACGAGCAGTACTTC. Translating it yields CASSTYRGITYEQYF. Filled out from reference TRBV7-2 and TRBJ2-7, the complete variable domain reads GAGVSQSPSNKVTEKGKDVELRCDPISGHTALYWYRQSLGQGLEFLIYFQGNSAPDKSGLPSDRFSAERTGGSVSTLTIQRTQQEDSAVYLCASSTYRGITYEQYFGPGTRLTVT.

CDR3 in amino acids: CASSQDPAGLSTDTQYF. The CDR3, as DNA: TGCGCCAGCAGCCAAGATCCGGCAGGGCTATCCACAGATACGCAGTATTTT. The chain recombines TRBV4-1 with TRBJ2-3, with D possibly matching TRBD1 (5 bases). V lost 0 bases, J lost 2 bases, and 15 bases lay in between. The CDR3 runs 17 residues. Germline assignment: CDR1 MGHRA and CDR2 YSYEKL.

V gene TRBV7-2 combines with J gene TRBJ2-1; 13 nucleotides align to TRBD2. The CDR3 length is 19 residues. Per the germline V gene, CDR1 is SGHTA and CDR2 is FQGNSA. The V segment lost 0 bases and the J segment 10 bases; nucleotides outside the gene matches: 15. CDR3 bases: TGTGCCAGCAGCTTAGCGCTCGTACTGGGACTAGCGGGAACATCGGAGCAGTTCTTC. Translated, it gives CASSLALVLGLAGTSEQFF.

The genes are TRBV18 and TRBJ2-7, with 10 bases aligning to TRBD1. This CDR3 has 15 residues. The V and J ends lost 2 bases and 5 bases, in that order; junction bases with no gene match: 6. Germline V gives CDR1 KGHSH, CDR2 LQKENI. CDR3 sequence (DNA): TGTGCCAGCTCACCAAGAGGACAGGGGGACCACGAGCAGTACTTC. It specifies CASSPRGQGDHEQYF.

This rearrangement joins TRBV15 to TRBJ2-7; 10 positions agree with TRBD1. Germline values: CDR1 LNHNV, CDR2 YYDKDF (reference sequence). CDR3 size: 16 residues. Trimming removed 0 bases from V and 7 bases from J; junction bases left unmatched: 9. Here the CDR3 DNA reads TGTGCCACCAGCAGAGAGGGGGACAGGGGATTTGGAGAGCAGTACTTC. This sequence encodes CATSREGDRGFGEQYF.

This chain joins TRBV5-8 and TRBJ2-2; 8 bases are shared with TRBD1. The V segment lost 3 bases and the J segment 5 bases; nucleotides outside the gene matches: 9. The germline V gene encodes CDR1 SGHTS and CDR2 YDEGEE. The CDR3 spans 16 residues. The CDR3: CASSSFQGAGTGELFF. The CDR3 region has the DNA TGTGCCAGCAGCTCGTTCCAGGGGGCTGGTACCGGGGAGCTGTTTTTT. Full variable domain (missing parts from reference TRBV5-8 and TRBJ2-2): EAGVTQSPTHLIKTRGQQATLRCSPISGHTSVYWYQQALGLGLQFLLWYDEGEERNRGNFPPRFSGRQFPNYSSELNVNALELEDSALYLCASSSFQGAGTGELFFGEGSRLTVL.

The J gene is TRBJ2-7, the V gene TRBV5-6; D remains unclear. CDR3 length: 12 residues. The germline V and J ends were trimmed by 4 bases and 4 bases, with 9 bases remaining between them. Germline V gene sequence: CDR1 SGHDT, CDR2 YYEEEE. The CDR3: CASSPNTYEQYF. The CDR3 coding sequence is TGTGCCAGCAGCCCCAACACGTACGAGCAGTACTTC. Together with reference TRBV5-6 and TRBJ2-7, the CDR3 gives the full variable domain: DAGVTQSPTHLIKTRGQQVTLRCSPKSGHDTVSWYQQALGQGPQFIFQYYEEEERQRGNFPDRFSGHQFPNYSSELNVNALLLGDSALYLCASSPNTYEQYFGPGTRLTVT.

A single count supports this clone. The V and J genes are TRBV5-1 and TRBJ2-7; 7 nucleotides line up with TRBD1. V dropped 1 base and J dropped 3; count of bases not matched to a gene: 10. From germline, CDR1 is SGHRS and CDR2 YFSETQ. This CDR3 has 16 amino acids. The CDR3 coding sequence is TGCGCCAGCAGCTTGACGTCGGGGACAGACCTCTACGAGCAGTACTTC. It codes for CASSLTSGTDLYEQYF.

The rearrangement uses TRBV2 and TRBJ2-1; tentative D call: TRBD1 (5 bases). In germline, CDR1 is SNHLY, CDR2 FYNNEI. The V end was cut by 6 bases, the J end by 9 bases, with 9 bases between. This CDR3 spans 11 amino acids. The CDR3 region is CASRTVVEQFF. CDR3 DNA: TGTGCCAGCAGGACAGTAGTTGAGCAGTTCTTC. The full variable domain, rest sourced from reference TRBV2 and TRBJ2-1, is EPEVTQTPSHQVTQMGQEVILRCVPISNHLYFYWYRQILGQKVEFLVSFYNNEISEKSEIFDDQFSVERPDGSNFTLKIRSTKLEDSAMYFCASRTVVEQFFGPGTRLTVL.

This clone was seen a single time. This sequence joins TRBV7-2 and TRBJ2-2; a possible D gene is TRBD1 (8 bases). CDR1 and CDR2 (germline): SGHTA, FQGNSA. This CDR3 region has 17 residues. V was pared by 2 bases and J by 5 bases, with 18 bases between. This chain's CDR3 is CASSLNRDRTRTGELFF. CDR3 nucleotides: TGTGCCAGCAGCTTAAACCGGGACAGGACTAGAACCGGGGAGCTGTTTTTT.

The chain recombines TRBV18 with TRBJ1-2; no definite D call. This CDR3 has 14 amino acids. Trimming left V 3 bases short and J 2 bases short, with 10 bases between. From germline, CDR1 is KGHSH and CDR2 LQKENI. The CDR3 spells CASSPSGQNYGYTF. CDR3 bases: TGTGCCAGCTCACCGAGCGGGCAGAACTATGGCTACACCTTC.

CDR3 loop: CASSSTQGVANEKLFF. CDR3 nucleotides: TGTGCCAGCAGTTCTACACAGGGGGTAGCTAATGAAAAACTGTTTTTT. The chain joins TRBV5-5 to TRBJ1-4; 8 bases are shared with TRBD1. This CDR3 has 16 residues. CDR1 and CDR2 from the germline V gene are SGHKS and YYEKEE (reference sequence). The V gene end was trimmed by 5 bases and the J gene end by 3 bases; junction bases not matched to a gene: 9.

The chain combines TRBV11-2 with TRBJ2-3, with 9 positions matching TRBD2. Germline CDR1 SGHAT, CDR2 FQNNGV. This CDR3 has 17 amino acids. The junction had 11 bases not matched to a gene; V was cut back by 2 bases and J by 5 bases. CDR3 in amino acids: CASSLQILAGLGDTQYF. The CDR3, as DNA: TGTGCCAGCAGCTTACAAATACTAGCGGGCCTCGGAGATACGCAGTATTTT.

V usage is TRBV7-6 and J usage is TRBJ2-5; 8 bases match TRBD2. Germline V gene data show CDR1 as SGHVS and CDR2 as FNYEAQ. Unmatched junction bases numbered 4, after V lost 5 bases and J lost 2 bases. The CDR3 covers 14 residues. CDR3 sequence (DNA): TGTGCCAGCAGCCATTTAGCGGGGCAAGAGACCCAGTACTTC. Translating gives CASSHLAGQETQYF.

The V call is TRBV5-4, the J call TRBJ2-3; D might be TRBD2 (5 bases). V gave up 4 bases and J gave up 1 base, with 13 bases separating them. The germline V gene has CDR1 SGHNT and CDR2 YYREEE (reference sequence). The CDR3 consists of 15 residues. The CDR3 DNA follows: TGTGCCAGCAGCGGGAGTTTTAGAGGCACAGATACGCAGTATTTT. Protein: CASSGSFRGTDTQYF. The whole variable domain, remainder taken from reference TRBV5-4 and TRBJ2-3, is ETGVTQSPTHLIKTRGQQVTLRCSSQSGHNTVSWYQQALGQGPQFIFQYYREEENGRGNFPPRFSGLQFPNYSSELNVNALELDDSALYLCASSGSFRGTDTQYFGPGTRLTVL.

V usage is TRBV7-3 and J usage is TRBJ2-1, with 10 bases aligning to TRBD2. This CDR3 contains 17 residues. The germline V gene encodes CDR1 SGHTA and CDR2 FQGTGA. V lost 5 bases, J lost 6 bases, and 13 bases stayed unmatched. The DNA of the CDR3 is TGTGCCAGCAGCCAACGGGCTTCGGGACTAGCGATCAATGAGCAGTTCTTC. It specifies CASSQRASGLAINEQFF. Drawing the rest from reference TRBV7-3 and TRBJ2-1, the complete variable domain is GAGVSQTPSNKVTEKGKYVELRCDPISGHTALYWYRQSLGQGPEFLIYFQGTGAADDSGLPNDRFFAVRPEGSVSTLKIQRTERGDSAVYLCASSQRASGLAINEQFFGPGTRLTVL.

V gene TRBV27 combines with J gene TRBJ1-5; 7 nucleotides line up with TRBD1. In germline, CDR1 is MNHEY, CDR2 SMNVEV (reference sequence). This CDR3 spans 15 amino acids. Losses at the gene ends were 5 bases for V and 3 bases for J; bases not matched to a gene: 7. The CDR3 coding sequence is TGTGCCAGCAGTCGGGACAGACGACCCAATCAGCCCCAGCATTTT. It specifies CASSRDRRPNQPQHF.

This CDR3 is CASSPGGGRQDEQFF. The CDR3 nucleotides are TGTGCCAGCTCTCCAGGGGGGGGTCGTCAGGATGAGCAGTTCTTC. This rearrangement joins TRBV18 to TRBJ2-1; D is possibly TRBD1 or TRBD2 (7 bases each). V dropped 6 bases and J dropped 8 bases, with 20 bases sitting between them. Germline loops: CDR1 KGHSH, CDR2 LQKENI. The CDR3 contains 15 residues.